This record looks at one T cell receptor beta chain sequence and its context. The antigen is undetermined. These data are taken from a study of OX40 agonist ivuxolimab in advanced cancers. The V gene lost 5 bases and the J gene lost 5 bases, with 27 bases spanning the gap. CDR1 is PRHDT and CDR2 is FYEKMQ in the germline V gene (reference sequence). This CDR3 is 18 amino acids long. Repertoires were generated with immunoSEQ multiplex PCR, while TCRdb's copy carries only in-frame clones and drops some. The sample lists 100,000 or so clones, approximately 91% seen once, with less than 0.75% in the top ten. General observations from the study: In a subset of nonresponders, normalized T-cell clonal expansion was also low.

The receptor was derived from an adult with an advanced solid tumor such as melanoma, head and neck, liver or kidney cancer. The rearrangement links TRBV13 to TRBJ2-5; possibly TRBD1 or TRBD2 for D (5 bases each). The specimen was CD4+ or CD8+ T cells sorted from blood, collected in a trial of the OX40 agonist ivuxolimab. The CDR3 region is CASSPRGVRPNLVETQYF. CDR3 DNA: TGTGCCAGCAGCCCGAGAGGGGTTAGGCCTAACTTAGTTGAGACCCAGTACTTC.